This entry lists 25 T cell receptor beta chains sequenced from one sample in a study of T-cell reconstitution after alpha-beta-depleted transplantation in children. Preparing the TCRbeta library involved the use of unique molecular identifiers. TCRdb independently ran MiXCR on the PCR reads; one entry per CDR3 protein. The profile shows about 190,000 distinct CDR3 sequences, around 10% of them singletons. Specimen: PBMCs, collected before TCRalphabeta/CD19-depleted stem cell transplant. Every receptor here comes from a boy between 2 and 10 years old with acute myeloid leukemia, due to receive a stem cell transplant.

This clonotype was recorded at least ten times. J is TRBJ2-2 and V is TRBV7-8; D remains ambiguous. The germline CDR1 and CDR2 sequences are SGHVS and FQNEAQ. This CDR3 spans 17 amino acids. Trimming left V 5 bases short and J 6 bases short, with 22 bases between. CDR3: CASSPTRSRTAAGELFF. CDR3 nucleotide sequence: TGTGCCAGCAGCCCTACACGGAGTCGTACTGCAGCCGGGGAGCTGTTTTTT.

A word on this clonotype: A read error may explain this, as a much larger clone is one base away. The chain employs TRBV5-1 and TRBJ2-3; D is unclear. V lost 0 bases and J lost 4, with 12 bases in between. CDR1 and CDR2 from the germline V gene are SGHRS and YFSETQ. The CDR3 sequence is 15 residues long. The CDR3 nucleotides read TGCGCCAGCAGCTTGGAGGTTTTTTTGGCAGATACGCAGTATTTT. It is translated as CASSLEVFLADTQYF.

This clonotype occurred many times. V is TRBV10-3 and J is TRBJ2-1; the D gene is possibly TRBD2 (5 bases). The ends were cut back, 6 bases at V and 5 bases at J, with 14 bases in the middle. CDR1 and CDR2 (germline): ENHRY, SYGVKD. The CDR3 is 14 residues long. CDR3 nucleotide sequence: TGTGCCATCAGAACCCGGGATATTAACAATGAGCAGTTCTTC. It specifies CAIRTRDINNEQFF.

The sample holds many counts of this clonotype. The rearrangement joins TRBV4-1 to TRBJ2-7; D is unclear. The germline V gene has CDR1 MGHRA and CDR2 YSYEKL. The V gene lost 1 base and the J gene lost 6 bases, with 13 bases spanning the gap. The CDR3 consists of 14 residues. CDR3 protein: CASSQVPATGEQYV. CDR3 nucleotides: TGCGCCAGCAGCCAAGTCCCGGCGACGGGCGAGCAGTACGTC.

This clonotype came up many times. The chain carries TRBV29-1 and TRBJ2-1; D may be TRBD1 (6 bases). This CDR3 has 16 residues. Trimming pared 6 bases from V and 2 bases from J, leaving 20 bases between. Germline assignment: CDR1 SQVTM and CDR2 ANQGSEA. CDR3 coding DNA: TGCAGCGTCCCCAGGACAGATTTTAGCACCTACAATGAGCAGTTCTTC. Amino acids: CSVPRTDFSTYNEQFF.

In its sample, this clonotype was seen many times. The chain is built from TRBV4-1 and TRBJ1-1; 7 bases map to TRBD1. This CDR3 contains 16 residues. Per germline, CDR1 MGHRA and CDR2 YSYEKL. V lost 4 bases and J lost 0; bases outside the gene matches: 8. CDR3 DNA sequence: TGCGCCAGCAGCCTTCAGGGGGTGGGAATGAACACTGAAGCTTTCTTT. The encoded protein is CASSLQGVGMNTEAFF.

The J gene is TRBJ2-1, the V gene TRBV29-1; 12 bases line up with TRBD1. Per the germline V gene, CDR1 is SQVTM and CDR2 is ANQGSEA. The CDR3 loop spans 14 amino acids. Trimming at V came to 7 bases and at J to 6 bases, leaving 7 bases not matched to a gene. CDR3 in amino acids: CSARDRGPFNEQFF. The CDR3 DNA reads TGCAGCGCGCGGGACAGGGGGCCATTCAATGAGCAGTTCTTC.

At least ten counts were recorded for this clonotype. Because it lacks the conserved phenylalanine or tryptophan at the end, this CDR3 is likely a read error. No DNA is shown, since the ends of the CDR3 on it are uncertain; the CDR3 is the one TCRdb lists. The V call is TRBV20-1, the J call TRBJ2-1; the DNA was not used to check the table's D call, TRBD2. The CDR3 is 13 residues long, ends included. From germline, CDR1 is DFQATT and CDR2 SNEGSKA (reference sequence). The CDR3 region is CSARDPAGGSNRV.

This clonotype was found many times. The CDR3 region has the DNA TGTGCCAGCAGCTTAGGGCAGCGAGCGGGCACAGATACGCAGTATTTT. It yields the protein CASSLGQRAGTDTQYF. V gene TRBV7-6 combines with J gene TRBJ2-3; a weak D match, TRBD2 (5 bases). In germline, CDR1 is SGHVS, CDR2 FNYEAQ. The CDR3 totals 16 residues. Between the trimmed V and J ends, which lost 1 base and 1 base, there was a span of 12 bases.

There are many counts of this clonotype. The chain has TRBV10-2 and TRBJ2-7; 8 positions agree with TRBD1. Germline trimming cut 10 bases from V and 3 bases from J; bases unmatched to any gene: 5. The CDR3 covers 12 residues. The germline CDR1 and CDR2 sequences are WSHSY and SAAADI. The CDR3 here is CATSQGGYEQYF. In nucleotides, the CDR3 is TGCGCCACCTCACAGGGGGGCTACGAGCAGTACTTC.

This clonotype appeared many times. This chain connects TRBV20-1 to TRBJ2-7; 7 bases are shared with TRBD1. Trimming cost V 3 bases and J 2 bases; bases outside gene matches: 7. There are 14 residues in the CDR3. Germline V gene sequence: CDR1 DFQATT, CDR2 SNEGSKA (reference sequence). In DNA form, the CDR3 reads TGCAGTGCTAGTTCCGGGACAGCGACCTACGAGCAGTACTTC. It is translated as CSASSGTATYEQYF.

This clonotype was counted many times. The chain combines TRBV7-3 with TRBJ2-6; D is unresolved. The CDR3 has 13 residues. V was cut by 2 bases and J by 12 bases, with 11 bases left in between. Germline V lookup: CDR1 SGHTA, CDR2 FQGTGA. CDR3 nucleotides: TGTGCCAGCAGCTTACGGCGGATGGGCGTCCTGACTTTC. This sequence encodes CASSLRRMGVLTF.

In this sample, this clonotype turned up many times. The rearrangement joins TRBV14 to TRBJ1-2; D not resolved. This CDR3 is built from 13 residues. Deletions cut 5 bases from V and 3 bases from J, with 10 bases between. Germline V CDR1 and CDR2: SGHDN, FVKESK. As DNA, the CDR3 is TGTGCCAGCAGCGGCCGGGGATACTATGGCTACACCTTC. It codes for CASSGRGYYGYTF.

This clonotype was observed at least ten times. J is TRBJ2-3 and V is TRBV11-1, with 9 bases aligning to TRBD2. Per germline, CDR1 SGHAT and CDR2 FQDESV (reference sequence). The CDR3 is 19 amino acids. The ends lost 4 bases at V and 2 bases at J; junction bases unmatched: 16. The chain's CDR3 is CASSSTITVAGEVTDTQYF. CDR3 DNA sequence: TGTGCCAGCAGCTCTACCATCACAGTAGCGGGAGAGGTCACAGATACGCAGTATTTT.

The chain is built from TRBV2 and TRBJ2-3; tentative D call: TRBD1 (5 bases). Trimming removed 7 bases at V and 0 bases at J, with 23 bases between. The CDR3 loop spans 18 amino acids. The germline gives CDR1 SNHLY, CDR2 FYNNEI. CDR3 nucleotide sequence: TGTGCCAGCAAACTGATGGCAGGGCCCCCTACTAGCACAGATACGCAGTATTTT. The encoded protein is CASKLMAGPPTSTDTQYF.

Many counts were recorded for this clonotype. V usage is TRBV2 and J usage is TRBJ2-1; D is unclear. V lost 7 bases and J lost 5, with 12 bases in between. Germline lookup yields CDR1 SNHLY and CDR2 FYNNEI. The CDR3 is 13 amino acids. The CDR3 nucleotides read TGTGCCAGCATCATTTACTTTAACAATGAGCAGTTCTTC. It codes for CASIIYFNNEQFF.

There are many counts of this clonotype. This chain links TRBV9 with TRBJ1-2; a weak D match, TRBD1 (6 bases). CDR3 size: 12 residues. CDR1 SGDLS and CDR2 YYNGEE come from the germline V gene. V lost 0 bases to trimming and J lost 10 bases, with 10 bases between them. CDR3 nucleotide sequence: TGTGCCAGCAGCGTAGAAGGACAGACCTACACCTTC. As protein: CASSVEGQTYTF.

This clonotype was recorded at least ten times. The rearrangement links TRBV29-1 to TRBJ2-3; weak D call: TRBD2 (6 bases). CDR1 is SQVTM and CDR2 is ANQGSEA in the germline V gene. This CDR3 spans 16 amino acids. The V gene lost 0 bases and the J gene lost 0 bases, with 13 bases spanning the gap. CDR3 DNA: TGCAGCGTTGAAGATAGGCTCCGGGGGAGCACAGATACGCAGTATTTT. Translation gives CSVEDRLRGSTDTQYF.

This clonotype was recorded at least ten times. The chain combines TRBV5-4 with TRBJ2-2, with 11 bases aligning to TRBD1. The CDR3 spans 15 residues. CDR1 is SGHNT, CDR2 YYREEE, per germline (reference sequence). With 2 bases clipped from V and 7 bases from J, the junction kept 4 bases outside the gene matches. For the CDR3, the DNA is TGTGCCAGCAGCTTTGGACAGGGGGCTTTCGGGGAGCTGTTTTTT. Translated: CASSFGQGAFGELFF.

This clonotype has ten or more counts. The rearrangement joins TRBV27 to TRBJ1-2; D possibly corresponds to TRBD1 (5 bases). Trimming took off 5 bases at V and 5 bases at J, with 12 bases between the two ends. Germline V gene data show CDR1 as MNHEY and CDR2 as SMNVEV (reference sequence). This CDR3 region has 13 residues. The CDR3, as DNA: TGTGCCAGCAGTGCAGGGTTAGGATATGGCTACACCTTC. Its translation: CASSAGLGYGYTF.

This clonotype appeared many times. The V and J genes are TRBV7-9 and TRBJ2-3; 9 bases fit TRBD2. V dropped 1 base and J dropped 4; count of bases not matched to a gene: 6. CDR3 length: 16 amino acids. Germline CDR1 reads SEHNR; CDR2 reads FQNEAQ (reference sequence). CDR3 sequence (DNA): TGTGCCAGCAGCTTAGTTGGCGGGGGGGCCCCAGATACGCAGTATTTT. This gives the protein CASSLVGGGAPDTQYF.

This clonotype was detected many times. V usage is TRBV4-1 and J usage is TRBJ2-5, with a possible D match to TRBD2 (6 bases). V lost 7 bases, J lost 5 bases, and 17 bases lay in between. The CDR3 is 14 residues long. CDR1 is MGHRA and CDR2 is YSYEKL in the germline V gene. The CDR3 protein is CASKAAGRGETQYF. The DNA of the CDR3 is TGCGCCAGCAAGGCAGCGGGCCGGGGGGAGACCCAGTACTTC.

This clonotype was recorded a few times. The rearrangement joins TRBV7-9 to TRBJ1-2; perhaps TRBD1 as D (5 bases). Trimming shortened V by 1 base and J by 6 bases, and 15 bases separated the two germline ends. Germline V CDR1 and CDR2: SEHNR, FQNEAQ (reference sequence). The CDR3 totals 15 residues. CDR3 residues: CASSLGFAGEDGYTF. As DNA, the CDR3 is TGTGCCAGCAGCTTAGGGTTCGCGGGGGAGGATGGCTACACCTTC.

This clonotype was counted ten times or more. This chain uses TRBV20-1 with TRBJ1-2; D uncertain. Trimming left V 8 bases short and J 2 bases short, with 12 bases between. CDR1 is DFQATT and CDR2 is SNEGSKA in the germline V gene (reference sequence). The CDR3 sequence is 12 residues long. The DNA of the CDR3 is TGCAGTTCTCTCAGACCGAACTATGGCTACACCTTC. This codes for CSSLRPNYGYTF.

This clonotype has a count of ten or more. This chain links TRBV28 with TRBJ1-1; D may be TRBD1 (5 bases). The V and J ends lost 8 bases and 2 bases respectively, with 18 bases between them. There are 15 residues in the CDR3. From germline, CDR1 is MDHEN and CDR2 SYDVKM. In DNA form, the CDR3 reads TGTGCCAGCCTCCTAACGGGGGTATTAAACACTGAAGCTTTCTTT. Encoded protein: CASLLTGVLNTEAFF.